This T cell receptor beta chain was recorded in a study of vaccination and CD4 T cells after COVID-19. Looking at the study overall: Subjects got two shots of BNT162b2 or mRNA-1273 vaccine. Median time from COVID diagnosis to post-COVID sampling was roughly 100 days (35 to 161). Cellular stimulation was performed using overlapping spike peptides derived from SARS-CoV-2, HCoV-NL63, HCoV-OC43 and HCoV-229E.

A word on this clonotype: Its antigen is not identified.

V lost 0 bases to trimming and J lost 8 bases, with 13 bases between them. The CDR3 covers 14 residues. Germline assignment: CDR1 MNHEY and CDR2 SVGAGI. The study sequenced cultured CD4+ T cell DNA using the Oncomine TCR Beta short-read assay. Investigators isolated genomic DNA from cultured CD4+ T cells. MiXCR, run by TCRdb on the PCR reads, gives a single entry per CDR3 protein. The sample carries 15,000 or so distinct CDR3 sequences, about 50% recorded once. Time point defined: late sampling 161 to 241 days after vaccination in a few convalescent patients. Treatment meaning: approximately 10-day PBMC culture with coronavirus spike peptide pools or control peptides (ViraFEST assay).

The chain combines TRBV6-5 with TRBJ1-2, with unresolved D. The clonotype was recovered from a human donor who had recovered from COVID-19. The input for sequencing was CD4+ T cells from blood, cultured in vitro, taken about 7 months after SARS-CoV-2 vaccination. CDR3 region: CASSYSKGLSGYTF. The CDR3 DNA sequence: TGTGCCAGCAGTTACTCCAAGGGTTTGAGCGGCTACACCTTC.